Presented here are 2 T cell receptor beta chains from one specimen sequenced in a study of CD8+CD57+ T cells in acquired aplastic anemia. The use of genomic DNA as template underpinned the TCR beta VDJ and CDR3 profiling. TCRdb re-called the reads through MiXCR, storing one row per CDR3 protein. The sample has roughly 290,000 distinct CDR3 sequences, 45% to 65% seen once; the top ten hold 1.3%. The authors sequenced patients whose flow cytometry had shown CD8+CD57+ cell expansion. Sequenced: sorted CD4+, CD8+, or CD8+CD57+ T cells (not recorded which) from PBMCs. The receptors shown here come from a human donor with aplastic anemia.

Judged by abundance, this clonotype is medium-sized. The chain couples TRBV6-5 to TRBJ1-6; the D gene is possibly TRBD1 (5 bases). With 3 bases removed from V and 9 bases from J, the gap between germline ends came to 12 bases. This CDR3 spans 14 amino acids. Germline V lookup: CDR1 MNHEY, CDR2 SVGAGI. CDR3 coding DNA: TGTGCCAGCAGTTATGGAACAGGTGGTTCACCCCTCCACTTT. Translation: CASSYGTGGSPLHF.

Turning to this clonotype: This may come from a read error, since a much larger clone is one base off. The genes are TRBV3-1 and TRBJ2-3, with D possibly matching TRBD1 (6 bases). The better agreement between TRBJ1-5 and the DNA end casts doubt on the J call. The CDR3 spans 17 residues. Germline CDR1 reads LGHDT; CDR2 reads YNNKEL (reference sequence). CDR3 loop: CASSQPQGRGSTDTQHF. The CDR3 DNA follows: TGTGCCAGCAGCCAACCACAGGGAAGGGGTTCCACAGATACGCAGCATTTT.